Presented here are 18 T cell receptor beta chains from one specimen sequenced in a study of blood T cell repertoires in COVID-19. Produced via immunoSEQ multiplex PCR; TCRdb's table is partial and in-frame only. The sample comprises approximately 120,000 clones, around four fifths of which are singletons, and approximately 5.8% rests with the top ten. The sample taken for sequencing was peripheral blood. The receptor source for this set is a man older than 75 with active or convalescent COVID-19.

This chain links TRBV9 with TRBJ1-3, with D unclear. This CDR3 has 14 amino acids. Germline V CDR1 and CDR2: SGDLS, YYNGEE. V was pared by 3 bases and J by 4 bases, with 11 bases between. The CDR3 nucleotides are TGTGCCAGCAGCGACCCGCTGGCAGGAAACACCATATATTTT. Residues: CASSDPLAGNTIYF.

The chain uses TRBV28 and TRBJ2-2; 8 nucleotides agree with TRBD2. Unmatched junction bases numbered 6, after V lost 3 bases and J lost 6 bases. Germline V lookup: CDR1 MDHEN, CDR2 SYDVKM. The CDR3 totals 15 residues. In DNA, the CDR3 is TGTGCCAGCAGTTTTGGCCGACTAGCGCCCGGGGAGCTGTTTTTT. Protein: CASSFGRLAPGELFF.

V and J are TRBV27 and TRBJ2-7; TRBD1 matches 10 bases. With 0 bases clipped from V and 5 bases from J, the junction kept 10 bases outside the gene matches. The CDR3 loop spans 17 amino acids. In germline, CDR1 is MNHEY, CDR2 SMNVEV (reference sequence). The CDR3 sequence is CASSLSVRTGGMNEQYF. The CDR3 coding sequence is TGTGCCAGCAGTTTATCTGTCAGGACAGGGGGGATGAACGAGCAGTACTTC.

The J gene is TRBJ2-1, the V gene TRBV4-3, with D possibly matching TRBD1 (5 bases). From germline, CDR1 is LGHNA and CDR2 YSLEER. The CDR3 runs 17 residues. Trimming took 3 bases from V and 5 from J, leaving 20 bases between them. DNA for the CDR3: TGCGCCAGCAGCCAGGGGCACACCGGGTCAGGGCACAATGAGCAGTTCTTC. It is translated as CASSQGHTGSGHNEQFF.

The V call is TRBV5-1, the J call TRBJ2-3, with D maybe TRBD2 (5 bases). Trimming shortened V by 0 bases and J by 2 bases, and 7 bases separated the two germline ends. The V gene's germline CDR1 is SGHRS and CDR2 YFSETQ. The CDR3 is 14 residues long. CDR3: CASSLGENTDTQYF. In nucleotides, the CDR3 is TGCGCCAGCAGCTTGGGGGAGAACACAGATACGCAGTATTTT.

The rearrangement uses TRBV2 and TRBJ1-2; 7 nucleotides agree with TRBD1. The CDR3 is 15 amino acids. J gave up 4 bases and V 0 bases, and 5 bases lay outside the gene matches. CDR1 SNHLY and CDR2 FYNNEI come from the germline V gene. The CDR3 bases are TGTGCCAGCAGTGAAGCCCCGACAGGGACCTATGGCTACACCTTC. Its translation: CASSEAPTGTYGYTF.

This clone was counted between two and nine times. The V call is TRBV7-9, the J call TRBJ1-3, with D uncertain. Looked up from germline, CDR1 is SEHNR and CDR2 is FQNEAQ (reference sequence). The V end lost 5 bases, the J end lost 2 bases, and 10 bases lay between the germline ends. There are 14 residues in the CDR3. The CDR3 loop reads CASSTTPPGNTIYF. The CDR3 coding sequence is TGTGCCAGCAGCACAACACCCCCTGGAAACACCATATATTTT.

The chain uses TRBV6-5 and TRBJ2-2, with D tentatively TRBD2 (7 bases). Trimming took off 10 bases at V and 7 bases at J, with 13 bases between the two ends. Per germline, CDR1 MNHEY and CDR2 SVGAGI. This CDR3 contains 12 residues. Written as DNA, the CDR3 is TGTGCCACCCTCGGGGGGCACGGGGAGCTGTTTTTT. This encodes CATLGGHGELFF.

The J gene is TRBJ1-6, the V gene TRBV19; 8 nucleotides agree with TRBD1. The CDR3 contains 15 residues. The junction had 13 bases not matched to a gene; V was cut back by 10 bases and J by 8 bases. CDR1 is LNHDA and CDR2 is SQIVND in the germline V gene (reference sequence). CDR3 nucleotides: TGTGCCACCCGGACAGGGACACAGATTGATTCACCCCTCCACTTT. Residues: CATRTGTQIDSPLHF.

V usage is TRBV4-1 and J usage is TRBJ2-2; TRBD1 is a possible D gene (6 bases). The V end lost 3 bases, the J end lost 6 bases, and 17 bases lay between the germline ends. Looked up from germline, CDR1 is MGHRA and CDR2 is YSYEKL. This CDR3 is 16 amino acids long. Here the CDR3 DNA reads TGCGCCAGCAGCCAGGGCCCAGGGGAAAGGGCCGGGGAGCTGTTTTTT. It translates to CASSQGPGERAGELFF.

The V call is TRBV18, the J call TRBJ2-2, with 7 bases matching TRBD1. Trimming took 3 bases from V and 6 from J; bases not matched to a gene: 4. Germline loops: CDR1 KGHSH, CDR2 LQKENI. The CDR3 runs to 14 residues. The CDR3 is CASSPSTGPGELFF. CDR3 in DNA: TGTGCCAGCTCACCGTCGACAGGGCCCGGGGAGCTGTTTTTT.

The chain has TRBV5-6 and TRBJ1-5, with TRBD1 as a possible D gene (5 bases). With 1 base removed from V and 6 bases from J, the gap between germline ends came to 8 bases. Germline V lookup: CDR1 SGHDT, CDR2 YYEEEE. This CDR3 contains 13 residues. The CDR3 DNA is TGTGCCAGCAGCTTGTACCAGGGTCAGCCCCAGCATTTT. It yields the protein CASSLYQGQPQHF.

J is TRBJ1-2 and V is TRBV18; no firm D call. The CDR3 is made up of 13 amino acids. The V gene lost 8 bases and the J gene lost 3 bases, with 13 bases spanning the gap. CDR1 and CDR2 from the germline V gene are KGHSH and LQKENI. The CDR3 bases are TGTGCCAGCAGCCCCCTGGAGGACTATGGCTACACCTTC. Amino acids: CASSPLEDYGYTF.

This rearrangement joins TRBV20-1 to TRBJ1-1; D is unresolved. This CDR3 has 11 residues. The germline V and J ends were trimmed by 3 bases and 4 bases, with 6 bases remaining between them. The germline V gene encodes CDR1 DFQATT and CDR2 SNEGSKA (reference sequence). CDR3 residues: CSASRGTEAFF. Here the CDR3 DNA reads TGCAGTGCTAGCCGGGGCACTGAAGCTTTCTTT.

The V gene is TRBV12-3 or TRBV12-4, the J gene TRBJ1-2; D remains unclear. Trimming stripped 7 bases from V and 5 bases from J, with 11 bases between. CDR3 length: 12 amino acids. DNA of the CDR3: TGTGCCAGCACCCGGGAGACTTATGGCTACACCTTC. Its translation: CASTRETYGYTF.

This clone has only one observation. This chain uses TRBV10-3 with TRBJ2-3, with TRBD1 as a possible D gene (7 bases). CDR1 is ENHRY and CDR2 is SYGVKD in the germline V gene. V lost 0 bases to trimming and J lost 1 base, with 17 bases between them. CDR3 length: 18 amino acids. CDR3 loop: CAISESSRGAVGTDTQYF. The CDR3 bases are TGTGCCATCAGTGAGTCGTCCAGGGGGGCGGTTGGCACAGATACGCAGTATTTT.

The CDR3 is CASSLARGGGAGGTGELFF. The CDR3 DNA sequence: TGTGCCAGCAGCTTGGCCCGCGGGGGCGGAGCGGGGGGGACCGGGGAGCTGTTTTTT. The chain is built from TRBV5-4 and TRBJ2-2, with 10 nucleotides matching TRBD2. Germline values: CDR1 SGHNT, CDR2 YYREEE (reference sequence). The CDR3 length is 19 residues. The trim removed 0 bases at V and 5 bases at J, leaving 13 bases unmatched.

In its sample, this clone was seen once. The gene calls are TRBV19 and TRBJ2-5, with D tentatively TRBD1 (5 bases). CDR1 and CDR2 (germline): LNHDA, SQIVND (reference sequence). CDR3 size: 13 residues. V gave up 8 bases and J gave up 1 base, with 11 bases separating them. The CDR3 here is CASSRDLQETQYF. CDR3 nucleotides: TGTGCCAGTTCCAGGGATCTCCAAGAGACCCAGTACTTC. Variable domain in full (rest from reference TRBV19 and TRBJ2-5): DGGITQSPKYLFRKEGQNVTLSCEQNLNHDAMYWYRQDPGQGLRLIYYSQIVNDFQKGDIAEGYSVSREKKESFPLTVTSAQKNPTAFYLCASSRDLQETQYFGPGTRLLVL.